This passage covers 13 T cell receptor beta chains from one sample sequenced in a study of CD4 T cells in relation to SARS-CoV-2 and coronaviruses. Profiled with immunoSEQ multiplex PCR; TCRdb holds only in-frame clones, not every one. The sample carries just under 65,000 clones, 94% recorded once. CD4+ T cells from unexposed donors were obtained before the COVID-19 pandemic (2011-2018). Sequencing input: naive CD4+ T cells from PBMCs. Stated subset: naive CD4+ T cells isolated by negative enrichment. The receptor set was obtained from a human donor in good health.

This rearrangement joins TRBV28 to TRBJ2-1, with D unclear. V lost 8 bases to trimming and J lost 9 bases, with 17 bases between them. Germline V gene data show CDR1 as MDHEN and CDR2 as SYDVKM. The length of the CDR3 is 13 residues. The CDR3 bases are TGTGCCAGCTGCATAGACGCTCCCCGTGAGCAGTTCTTC. This codes for CASCIDAPREQFF.

The rearrangement joins TRBV5-6 to TRBJ2-3, with 7 nucleotides matching TRBD1. V trimming: 5 bases; J trimming: 5 bases; junction bases outside the gene matches: 2. Per germline, CDR1 SGHDT and CDR2 YYEEEE. This CDR3 spans 12 amino acids. DNA for the CDR3: TGTGCCAGCAGGCGACAGGGAGATACGCAGTATTTT. Its protein is CASRRQGDTQYF.

Only a few counts were recorded for this clone. The chain joins TRBV6-4 to TRBJ2-2, with TRBD2 identical over 8 bases. Trimming took 5 bases from V and 2 from J; bases not matched to a gene: 4. The CDR3 is made up of 15 amino acids. CDR1 MRHNA and CDR2 SNTAGT come from the germline V gene. The CDR3 DNA follows: TGTGCCAGCAGTCGGACTAGCCTAAACACCGGGGAGCTGTTTTTT. This sequence encodes CASSRTSLNTGELFF.

This clone has a single count. DNA of the CDR3: TGTGCCAGCAGCTTAGACCGTTCCACCTACAATGAGCAGTTCTTC. It translates to CASSLDRSTYNEQFF. The rearrangement joins TRBV7-2 to TRBJ2-1; D is ambiguous. The CDR3 sequence is 15 residues long. Germline CDR1 SGHTA, CDR2 FQGNSA. With 1 base removed from V and 2 bases from J, the gap between germline ends came to 9 bases.

The chain is built from TRBV6-1 and TRBJ1-5; 7 nucleotides match TRBD1. In germline, CDR1 is MNHNS, CDR2 SASEGT. V trimming: 5 bases; J trimming: 2 bases; junction bases outside the gene matches: 9. The CDR3 covers 16 residues. As DNA, the CDR3 is TGTGCCAGCAGTCAAGGCGGGGGGACAGGCAATCAGCCCCAGCATTTT. Its translation: CASSQGGGTGNQPQHF.

The CDR3 is CASSLGRGGNSPLHF. The DNA of the CDR3 is TGTGCCAGCAGTTTAGGCAGGGGGGGGAATTCACCCCTCCACTTT. This chain uses TRBV28 with TRBJ1-6; 7 nucleotides line up with TRBD1. Germline trimming cut 2 bases from V and 7 bases from J; bases unmatched to any gene: 5. Germline CDR1 is MDHEN and CDR2 is SYDVKM. The CDR3 loop spans 15 amino acids.

The chain links TRBV19 to TRBJ1-3; D is unclear. CDR3 length equals 15 residues. Germline CDR1 LNHDA, CDR2 SQIVND (reference sequence). V gave up 3 bases and J gave up 4 bases, with 13 bases separating them. The CDR3 spells CASSIRSISGNTIYF. The CDR3 coding sequence is TGTGCCAGTAGTATCCGCTCAATCTCAGGAAACACCATATATTTT.

The chain joins TRBV6-5 to TRBJ1-4, with a tentative D call TRBD1 (6 bases). The CDR3 runs 15 residues. Germline-derived CDR1 and CDR2 are MNHEY and SVGAGI. The V and J ends lost 2 bases and 4 bases respectively, with 11 bases between them. In DNA, the CDR3 is TGTGCCAGCAGTTACACACAGGGTGGTAATGAAAAACTGTTTTTT. It codes for CASSYTQGGNEKLFF.

The rearrangement links TRBV7-2 to TRBJ2-2, with D unclear. The ends were cut back, 0 bases at V and 4 bases at J, with 6 bases in the middle. The germline V gene has CDR1 SGHTA and CDR2 FQGNSA. The CDR3 runs 14 residues. Here the CDR3 reads CASSLAYTTGELFF. The CDR3 nucleotides read TGTGCCAGCAGCTTAGCTTACACCACCGGGGAGCTGTTTTTT.

The chain couples TRBV14 to TRBJ1-1; TRBD1 agrees at 12 bases. V lost 0 bases to trimming and J lost 11 bases; unmatched junction nucleotides: 10. The CDR3 is made up of 16 amino acids. Germline V gene lookup returns CDR1 SGHDN and CDR2 FVKESK. The CDR3 spells CASSQDMGTGGGRAFF. DNA for the CDR3: TGTGCCAGCAGCCAAGATATGGGGACAGGGGGCGGTCGGGCTTTCTTT.

This sequence joins TRBV5-1 and TRBJ2-1, with 7 bases lining up with TRBD1. This CDR3 has 14 residues. Germline CDR1 SGHRS, CDR2 YFSETQ. After removal of 0 bases from V and 7 bases from J, the junction contained 4 bases not matched to a gene. The CDR3 protein is CASSLVAGGNEQFF. CDR3 nucleotide sequence: TGCGCCAGCAGCTTGGTGGCAGGGGGTAATGAGCAGTTCTTC.

The gene calls are TRBV5-1 and TRBJ1-5; weak D call: TRBD1 (5 bases). The CDR3 length is 14 residues. Germline-derived CDR1 and CDR2 are SGHRS and YFSETQ. With 0 bases removed from V and 8 bases from J, the gap between germline ends came to 12 bases. This chain's CDR3 is CASSLGPIGEPQHF. CDR3 DNA sequence: TGCGCCAGCAGCTTGGGCCCAATAGGGGAGCCCCAGCATTTT.

The chain is built from TRBV15 and TRBJ2-3; a possible D gene is TRBD2 (6 bases). CDR1 is LNHNV and CDR2 is YYDKDF in the germline V gene (reference sequence). V was pared by 0 bases and J by 0 bases, with 13 bases between. The CDR3 loop spans 17 amino acids. The CDR3 DNA is TGTGCCACCAGCAGAGATGGAGGAGGGACTAGCACAGATACGCAGTATTTT. Translating gives CATSRDGGGTSTDTQYF.